One sample yielded the 20 T cell receptor beta chains listed below, sequenced in a study of glioma-infiltrating T cells. Using RNA template, CDR3s of TCR alpha and beta were amplified with iRepertoire arm-PCR. TCRdb called the multiplex PCR reads again in MiXCR, with one record for every CDR3 protein. The sample lists some 99,000 distinct CDR3 sequences, 20% to 25% occurring once. The sequenced sample was glioma tissue, nonneoplastic brain tissue, or PBMCs (not recorded which). All receptors derive from a human donor with low-grade glioma or glioblastoma, undergoing nonglioma brain surgery, or in good health (not recorded which).

V is TRBV27 and J is TRBJ1-1, with unresolved D. This CDR3 is 16 amino acids long. The germline V gene has CDR1 MNHEY and CDR2 SMNVEV (reference sequence). Trimming took off 4 bases at V and 4 bases at J, with 19 bases between the two ends. The CDR3 loop reads CASSSQPGLGTTEAFF. The DNA of the CDR3 is TGTGCCAGCAGTTCTCAGCCGGGCCTGGGAACCACTGAAGCTTTCTTT.

There are many counts of this clonotype. DNA for the CDR3: TGTGCCTCCGCATTAAGTCGGACTAGCGGGAGTAATGAGCAGTTCTTC. Its protein is CASALSRTSGSNEQFF. The chain carries TRBV6-2 or TRBV6-3 and TRBJ2-1; 13 nucleotides line up with TRBD2. Trimming cost V 11 bases and J 7 bases; bases outside gene matches: 14. CDR1 is MNHEY, CDR2 SVGEGT, per germline. This CDR3 is 16 amino acids long.

This clonotype showed up many times. The chain uses TRBV19 and TRBJ2-1; 10 bases fit TRBD2. The CDR3 extends over 17 amino acids. Losses at the gene ends were 4 bases for V and 4 bases for J; bases not matched to a gene: 10. Germline-derived CDR1 and CDR2 are LNHDA and SQIVND (reference sequence). CDR3 loop: CASSSPPGTSDYNEQFF. Here the CDR3 DNA reads TGTGCCAGTAGTAGCCCACCCGGGACTAGCGATTACAATGAGCAGTTCTTC.

V and J are TRBV4-3 and TRBJ2-7; D gene ambiguous. Trimming left V 1 base short and J 3 bases short, with 13 bases between. CDR1 is LGHNA and CDR2 is YSLEER in the germline V gene. The CDR3 is 15 residues long. The CDR3 nucleotides read TGCGCCAGCAGCCAAGGCTTTAGCTTCCGCTACGAGCAGTACTTC. This sequence encodes CASSQGFSFRYEQYF.

This clonotype has ten or more counts. The J gene is TRBJ1-1, the V gene TRBV18, with 7 bases lining up with TRBD1. Germline loops: CDR1 KGHSH, CDR2 LQKENI. V was clipped by 3 bases and J by 3 bases; unmatched bases: 1. This CDR3 is 13 amino acids long. The CDR3 protein is CASSPRGHTEAFF. For the CDR3, the DNA is TGTGCCAGCTCACCGAGGGGGCACACTGAAGCTTTCTTT.

The chain carries TRBV5-1 and TRBJ2-7; tentatively, D is TRBD2 (5 bases). With 1 base removed from V and 0 bases from J, the gap between germline ends came to 14 bases. Germline assignment: CDR1 SGHRS and CDR2 YFSETQ. This CDR3 is 16 amino acids long. CDR3 sequence reads: CASSLWTPISSYEQYF. CDR3 in DNA: TGCGCCAGCAGCTTGTGGACTCCTATTAGCTCCTACGAGCAGTACTTC. Looking up the rest from reference TRBV5-1 and TRBJ2-7 gives the full variable domain: KAGVTQTPRYLIKTRGQQVTLSCSPISGHRSVSWYQQTPGQGLQFLFEYFSETQRNKGNFPGRFSGRQFSNSRSEMNVSTLELGDSALYLCASSLWTPISSYEQYFGPGTRLTVT.

This clonotype was counted ten times or more. The chain combines TRBV12-3 or TRBV12-4 with TRBJ1-5; D gene uncertain. V was pared by 3 bases and J by 4 bases, with 10 bases between. CDR3 length: 14 amino acids. CDR3 loop: CASSLGGGNQPQHF. DNA for the CDR3: TGTGCCAGCAGTTTGGGCGGCGGAAATCAGCCCCAGCATTTT.

This clonotype was detected ten times or more. V is TRBV6-1 and J is TRBJ2-2, with 11 bases that match TRBD2. Germline CDR1 MNHNS, CDR2 SASEGT. The CDR3 has 15 amino acids. V gave up 6 bases and J gave up 2 bases; unmatched junction bases: 2. The chain's CDR3 is CASRTSGENTGELFF. The CDR3 nucleotides read TGTGCCAGCAGGACTAGCGGGGAAAACACCGGGGAGCTGTTTTTT.

This clonotype has ten or more counts. The CDR3 reads CASSQDSRGHYEQYF. The CDR3 DNA is TGCGCCAGCAGCCAAGATTCAAGGGGGCACTACGAGCAGTACTTC. This chain connects TRBV4-3 to TRBJ2-7; 7 nucleotides agree with TRBD1. Germline CDR1 is LGHNA and CDR2 is YSLEER. J lost 3 bases, V lost 0 bases, and 5 bases had no gene match. The CDR3 length is 15 residues.

This clonotype was observed at least ten times. The rearrangement links TRBV11-2 to TRBJ1-5, with D possibly TRBD1 on 6 matching bases. Trimming shortened V by 5 bases and J by 7 bases, and 12 bases separated the two germline ends. Germline CDR1 SGHAT, CDR2 FQNNGV. This CDR3 contains 13 residues. The CDR3 nucleotides are TGTGCCAGCAGCACCCAGACAGGCCAGCCCCAGCATTTT. Protein: CASSTQTGQPQHF.

There are many counts of this clonotype. The rearrangement links TRBV11-2 to TRBJ2-5; D is ambiguous. The germline CDR1 and CDR2 sequences are SGHAT and FQNNGV. The CDR3 contains 12 residues. V dropped 5 bases and J dropped 5 bases, with 9 bases sitting between them. CDR3 protein: CASSTHKETQYF. CDR3 sequence (DNA): TGTGCCAGCAGCACTCACAAGGAGACCCAGTACTTC.

This clonotype is a singleton in its sample. A much larger clone differs from this one at a single base, so this may be a read error. V is TRBV29-1 and J is TRBJ1-6, with D perhaps matching TRBD1 (6 bases). CDR3 length: 14 residues. Germline loops: CDR1 SQVTM, CDR2 ANQGSEA. The CDR3 DNA is TGCAGCGTTCACCTAGGGGGAGGGGATTCACCCCTCGACTTT. Translating it yields CSVHLGGGDSPLDF.

In its sample, this clonotype was seen many times. V gene TRBV7-9 combines with J gene TRBJ1-1; no clear D gene. Trimming cost V 1 base and J 1 base, with 1 base left between them. This CDR3 is built from 12 residues. In germline, CDR1 is SEHNR, CDR2 FQNEAQ (reference sequence). CDR3 sequence: CASSLENTEAFF. The CDR3 region has the DNA TGTGCCAGCAGCTTAGAGAACACTGAAGCTTTCTTT.

There are many counts of this clonotype. The chain recombines TRBV12-3 or TRBV12-4 with TRBJ1-6; D is uncertain. V was cut by 5 bases and J by 8 bases, with 10 bases left in between. This CDR3 has 13 amino acids. CDR3 nucleotides: TGTGCCAGCAGTCCCCTCGGGTATTCACCCCTCCACTTT. Translating it yields CASSPLGYSPLHF.

On this clonotype: With a much larger clone just one base away, this may be a read error. This CDR3 fails to terminate in the conserved phenylalanine or tryptophan, so it likely reflects a read error. The chain employs TRBV11-2 and TRBJ2-7; 8 nucleotides align to TRBD2. After removal of 5 bases from V and 3 bases from J, the junction contained 9 bases not matched to a gene. Per germline, CDR1 SGHAT and CDR2 FQNNGV. CDR3 size: 15 residues. The CDR3 DNA follows: TGTGCCAGCAGCCGGGAGGGCGTTGGAATCTACGAGCAGTACTTA. As protein: CASSREGVGIYEQYL.

This clonotype has at least ten counts. The chain joins TRBV12-3 or TRBV12-4 to TRBJ2-7, with D maybe TRBD2 (6 bases). Trimming pared 6 bases from V and 5 bases from J, leaving 14 bases between. The length of the CDR3 is 13 residues. The CDR3 is CASRPGLQNEQYF. The CDR3 coding sequence is TGTGCCAGCAGACCGGGACTTCAGAACGAGCAGTACTTC.

CDR3 amino acids: CASSDKDRDIDTQYF. The CDR3 DNA reads TGTGCCAGCAGTGATAAGGACAGAGACATAGATACGCAGTATTTT. J is TRBJ2-3 and V is TRBV25-1; D perhaps matches TRBD1 (6 bases). The V end lost 3 bases, the J end lost 5 bases, and 15 bases lay between the germline ends. Germline values: CDR1 MGHDK, CDR2 SYGVNS. The CDR3 consists of 15 residues.

This clonotype was seen at least ten times. The gene calls are TRBV19 and TRBJ1-2, with a weak D call TRBD1 (5 bases). V was pared by 7 bases and J by 3 bases, with 18 bases between. The CDR3 runs 15 residues. Germline V gene data show CDR1 as LNHDA and CDR2 as SQIVND (reference sequence). The CDR3 nucleotides are TGTGCCAGTACCGATTCAGGGACCGCTTACTATGGCTACACCTTC. Its protein is CASTDSGTAYYGYTF. Full variable domain (missing parts from reference TRBV19 and TRBJ1-2): DGGITQSPKYLFRKEGQNVTLSCEQNLNHDAMYWYRQDPGQGLRLIYYSQIVNDFQKGDIAEGYSVSREKKESFPLTVTSAQKNPTAFYLCASTDSGTAYYGYTFGSGTRLTVV.

The chain links TRBV5-5 to TRBJ2-7; D remains ambiguous. The CDR3 length is 14 residues. Trimming removed 4 bases at V and 0 bases at J, with 11 bases between. The germline V gene encodes CDR1 SGHKS and CDR2 YYEKEE (reference sequence). CDR3 protein: CASSPPTISYEQYF. The CDR3 DNA is TGTGCCAGCAGCCCGCCAACCATCTCCTACGAGCAGTACTTC.

As to this clonotype: A read error may produce the germline difference seen at one junction end. V usage is TRBV6-2 or TRBV6-3 and J usage is TRBJ2-1; 11 positions agree with TRBD2. The CDR3 spans 11 residues. Germline V gene lookup returns CDR1 MNHEY and CDR2 SVGEGT. The CDR3 reads CASRLTSGMVF. Here the CDR3 DNA reads TGTGCCAGCAGATTGACTAGCGGGATGGTCTTC.